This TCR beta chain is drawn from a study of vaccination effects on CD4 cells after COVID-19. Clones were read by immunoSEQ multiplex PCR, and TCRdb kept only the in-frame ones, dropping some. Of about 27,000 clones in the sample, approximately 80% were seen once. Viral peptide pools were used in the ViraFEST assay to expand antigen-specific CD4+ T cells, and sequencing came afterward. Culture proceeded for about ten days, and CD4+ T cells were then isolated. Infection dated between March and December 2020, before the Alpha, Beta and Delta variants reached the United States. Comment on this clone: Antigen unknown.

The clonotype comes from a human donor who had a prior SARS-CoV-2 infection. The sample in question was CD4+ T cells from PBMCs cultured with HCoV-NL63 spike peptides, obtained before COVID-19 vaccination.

The CDR3 loop is CASSRGTGHSETQYF. The CDR3 bases are TGCGCCAGCAGCCGCGGGACAGGGCACTCAGAGACCCAGTACTTC. The chain recombines TRBV5-1 with TRBJ2-5; 9 bases fit TRBD1. This CDR3 is 15 amino acids long. V trimming: 4 bases; J trimming: 4 bases; junction bases outside the gene matches: 8. CDR1 and CDR2 from the germline V gene are SGHRS and YFSETQ.